Following are 3 T cell receptor beta chains from one sample sequenced in a study of T-cell memory formation after mild COVID-19. TCRdb re-derived calls from the 5' RACE reads in MiXCR, one entry per CDR3 protein. The sample yields hundreds of thousands of distinct CDR3 sequences, roughly 15% seen once. Sequencing was done on a sample of PBMCs or a T cell subset sorted from them (not recorded which). The receptors shown here come from a man aged 18 to 30 who had mild COVID-19 (a few samples of this study predate the infection). Cell type and time point are not known.

The sample holds a few counts of this clonotype. The gene calls are TRBV4-2 and TRBJ1-4; D is unclear. Germline values: CDR1 LGHNA, CDR2 YNFKEQ. V lost 0 bases and J 7 bases, leaving 12 bases between the germline ends. The CDR3 spans 15 residues. The CDR3: CASSQERSGGEKLFF. In nucleotides, the CDR3 is TGTGCCAGCAGCCAAGAACGTTCTGGCGGTGAAAAACTGTTTTTT.

J is TRBJ2-7 and V is TRBV7-2; D unresolved. The CDR3 totals 12 residues. V lost 3 bases, J lost 6 bases, and 9 bases lay in between. CDR1 SGHTA and CDR2 FQGNSA come from the germline V gene. The CDR3 DNA reads TGTGCCAGCAGCTTTTATAACGGCGAGCAGTACTTC. As protein: CASSFYNGEQYF.

The V call is TRBV7-2, the J call TRBJ2-3; D gene unclear. V lost 6 bases and J lost 0, with 10 bases in between. The germline CDR1 and CDR2 sequences are SGHTA and FQGNSA. CDR3 size: 14 residues. The CDR3 is CASRRTSSTDTQYF. The CDR3 DNA reads as TGTGCCAGCAGAAGGACCAGTAGCACAGATACGCAGTATTTT.